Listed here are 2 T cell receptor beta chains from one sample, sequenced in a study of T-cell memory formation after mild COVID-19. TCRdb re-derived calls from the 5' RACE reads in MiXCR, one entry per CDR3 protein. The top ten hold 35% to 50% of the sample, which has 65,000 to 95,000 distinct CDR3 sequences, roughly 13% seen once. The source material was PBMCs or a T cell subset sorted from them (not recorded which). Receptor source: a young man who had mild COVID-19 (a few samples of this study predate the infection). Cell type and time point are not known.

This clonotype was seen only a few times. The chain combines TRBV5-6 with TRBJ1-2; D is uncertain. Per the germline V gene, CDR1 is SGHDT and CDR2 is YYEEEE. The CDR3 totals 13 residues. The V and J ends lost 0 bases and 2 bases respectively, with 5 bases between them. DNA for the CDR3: TGTGCCAGCAGCTTGGAAGAGAACTATGGCTACACCTTC. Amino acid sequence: CASSLEENYGYTF.

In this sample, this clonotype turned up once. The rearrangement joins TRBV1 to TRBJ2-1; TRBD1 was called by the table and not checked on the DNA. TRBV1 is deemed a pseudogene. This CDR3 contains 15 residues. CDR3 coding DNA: TGCACCAGCAGCCGGACGGACAGGCCCGACAATGAGCAGTTCTTC. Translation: CTSSRTDRPDNEQFF.